This T cell receptor (beta chain) was captured in a study of early T cells in non-severe SARS-CoV-2 infection. Overall study: The input, bulk RNA from unsorted whole blood, was sequenced, and chains were unpaired.

Study-level results: VDJdb matching skewed toward anti-spike CD8 responses, missing private and CD4 specificities.

The library protocol tagged individual cDNA molecules with unique molecular identifiers. From the 5' RACE reads, TCRdb called clonotypes with MiXCR, one entry per CDR3 protein. The sample consists of tens of thousands of distinct CDR3 sequences, about 5.6% of them appearing once. The germline gives CDR1 SQVTM, CDR2 ANQGSEA. V trimming: 7 bases; J trimming: 6 bases; junction bases outside the gene matches: 7. This CDR3 contains 12 residues. This clonotype was seen repeatedly, ten times or more. Antigen unknown. The sequencing input was whole blood. This TCR derives from an adult who was a healthcare worker with PCR-confirmed SARS-CoV-2 infection or an uninfected control (not recorded which). J is TRBJ2-7 and V is TRBV29-1; 9 bases match TRBD1. The CDR3 protein is CSALGQGGEQYV. Written as DNA, the CDR3 is TGCAGCGCCCTGGGACAGGGTGGCGAGCAGTACGTC.